This T cell receptor (beta chain) is drawn from a study of OX40 agonist ivuxolimab in advanced cancers. About the study: At doses from 0.01 to 10 mg/kg, patients were given intravenous ivuxolimab every 2 weeks. Hepatocellular carcinoma, melanoma, renal cell or head and neck cancer was diagnosed in the dose-escalation patients.

As regards this clone: Its specificity is unknown.

Germline V CDR1 and CDR2: LNHDA, SQIVND (reference sequence). The CDR3 is made up of 13 amino acids. The V and J ends lost 3 bases and 6 bases respectively, with 9 bases between them. Clones were read by immunoSEQ multiplex PCR, and TCRdb kept only the in-frame ones, dropping some. The sample yields tens of thousands of clones, 65% to 85% seen once. Study-wide points: Relative to CD4+, CD8+ T cells held more expanded clones on average.

Peripheral blood came from all dose cohorts at three timepoints. This clonotype originated in an adult with an advanced solid tumor such as melanoma, head and neck, liver or kidney cancer. The chain links TRBV19 to TRBJ2-1; no firm D call. The sample in question was CD4+ or CD8+ T cells sorted from blood, obtained in a trial of the OX40 agonist ivuxolimab. The CDR3 region has the DNA TGTGCCAGTAGTATTGGGCAGCTCAATGAGCAGTTCTTC. Protein sequence: CASSIGQLNEQFF.